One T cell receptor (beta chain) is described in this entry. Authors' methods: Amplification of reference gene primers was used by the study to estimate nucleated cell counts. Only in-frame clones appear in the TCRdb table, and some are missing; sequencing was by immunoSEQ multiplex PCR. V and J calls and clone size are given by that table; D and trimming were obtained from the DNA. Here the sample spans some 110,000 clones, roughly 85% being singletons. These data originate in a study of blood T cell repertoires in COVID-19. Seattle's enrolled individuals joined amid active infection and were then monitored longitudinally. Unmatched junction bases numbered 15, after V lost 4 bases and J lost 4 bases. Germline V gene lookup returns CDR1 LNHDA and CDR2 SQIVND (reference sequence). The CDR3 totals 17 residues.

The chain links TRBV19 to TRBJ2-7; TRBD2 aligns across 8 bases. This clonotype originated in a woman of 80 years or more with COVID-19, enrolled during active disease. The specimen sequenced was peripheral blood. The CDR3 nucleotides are TGTGCCAGTAGTAAGGCCGTAGCGGGACTTCCCTATTACGAGCAGTACTTC. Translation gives CASSKAVAGLPYYEQYF.